Listed below are T cell receptor beta chains from one sample, sequenced in a study of blood T cells in healthy people across ages. TCRdb itself ran the 5' RACE reads through MiXCR, one entry per CDR3 protein. The sample consists of 600,000 or so distinct CDR3 sequences, 25% to 30% of them appearing once. Sample: blood. The receptor set was obtained from an elderly woman in good health. Both conserved end residues are part of each CDR3. D genes are given only for firm matches. Size is stated for part of the rows, as once, few or many counts, or as a class when the clone is expanded.

abundance,j_gene,v_gene,d_gene,CDR3aa,CDR3nt
many,TRBJ2-7,TRBV10-2,NA,CASSDRGGIAEQYF,TGCGCCAGCTCTGACAGGGGAGGGATCGCCGAGCAGTACTTC
few,TRBJ1-5,TRBV2,NA,CASRVTQGSNQPQHF,TGTGCCAGCAGAGTCACTCAGGGAAGCAATCAGCCCCAGCATTTT
many,TRBJ2-3,TRBV7-2,TRBD2,CASSLDTSGASGAQYF,TGTGCCAGCAGCTTAGATACTAGCGGGGCCTCGGGTGCGCAGTATTTT
NA,TRBJ2-1,TRBV6-1,NA,CASIKTYSEQFF,TGTGCCAGCATAAAAACCTACAGTGAGCAGTTCTTC
NA,TRBJ2-7,TRBV20-1,TRBD2,CSARPLQREDAYEQYF,TGCAGTGCTAGACCTCTCCAGCGGGAGGACGCCTACGAGCAGTACTTC
NA,TRBJ2-2,TRBV2,TRBD1,CASSLTGGTRTGELFF,TGTGCCAGCAGTCTTACAGGGGGCACGCGCACCGGGGAGCTGTTTTTT
NA,TRBJ1-6,TRBV6-4,NA,CASSRTASRNSPLHF,TGTGCCAGCAGCCGGACAGCTTCTAGAAATTCACCCCTCCACTTT
many,TRBJ2-7,TRBV6-2/TRBV6-3,TRBD1,CASRRTGVGSYEQYF,TGTGCCAGCAGACGAACAGGGGTCGGTTCCTACGAGCAGTACTTC
many,TRBJ2-3,TRBV15,NA,CATSRDLGQGRSDTQYF,TGTGCCACCAGCAGAGATTTAGGGCAGGGTCGATCAGATACGCAGTATTTT
many,TRBJ2-7,TRBV6-2/TRBV6-3,NA,CASRSIGGQSYEQYF,TGTGCCAGCAGGTCCATCGGGGGTCAGAGCTACGAGCAGTACTTC
few,TRBJ2-5,TRBV10-3,TRBD2,CAISQRLAGVPPFGTQYF,TGTGCCATCAGCCAGAGACTAGCGGGAGTTCCGCCTTTCGGGACCCAGTACTTC
NA,TRBJ1-4,TRBV5-1,TRBD1,CASSLSIQGTNEKLFF,TGCGCCAGCAGCTTGTCAATACAGGGGACTAATGAAAAACTGTTTTTT
NA,TRBJ1-1,TRBV9,NA,CASSVDGQPLRNTEAFF,TGTGCCAGCAGCGTAGATGGACAGCCGTTACGCAACACTGAAGCTTTCTTT
many,TRBJ2-7,TRBV5-1,TRBD1,CASSRGQQSYEQYF,TGCGCCAGCAGTAGGGGACAGCAGTCCTACGAGCAGTACTTC
NA,TRBJ2-3,TRBV5-1,NA,CASSVKSAWDTQYF,TGCGCCAGCAGCGTGAAATCGGCTTGGGATACGCAGTATTTT
NA,TRBJ2-5,TRBV5-1,TRBD1,CASSSKTGSETQYF,TGCGCCAGCAGCTCCAAGACAGGGAGTGAGACCCAGTACTTC
many,TRBJ2-5,TRBV7-8,NA,CASSSRQGGETQYF,TGTGCCAGCAGTTCTCGACAGGGAGGAGAGACCCAGTACTTC
many,TRBJ1-2,TRBV7-9,TRBD1,CASSPGQALGYTF,TGTGCCAGCAGCCCAGGACAGGCCCTCGGCTACACCTTC
many,TRBJ2-6,TRBV28,NA,CASWEGASGANVLTF,TGTGCCAGTTGGGAGGGGGCCTCTGGGGCCAACGTCCTGACTTTC
many,TRBJ2-5,TRBV7-6,TRBD1,CASSRFTGEETQYF,TGTGCCAGCAGCAGATTCACAGGGGAAGAGACCCAGTACTTC
NA,TRBJ1-2,TRBV20-1,NA,CSARDSGRGNYGYTF,TGCAGTGCTAGAGATAGCGGGAGGGGAAACTATGGCTACACCTTC
NA,TRBJ1-2,TRBV6-1,TRBD1,CASSGRQGPFLNYGYTF,TGTGCCAGCAGTGGGAGACAGGGACCGTTCCTTAACTATGGCTACACCTTC
many,TRBJ2-7,TRBV20-1,NA,CSARTGVAYEQYF,TGCAGTGCTAGGACGGGGGTTGCCTACGAGCAGTACTTC
few,TRBJ2-5,TRBV7-2,TRBD2,CAGSPSGGREETQYF,TGTGCCGGCAGCCCGAGCGGGGGCCGGGAAGAGACCCAGTACTTC
few,TRBJ1-4,TRBV5-6,NA,CASSLRGWNEKRFF,TGTGCCAGCAGCTTGAGAGGGTGGAACGAAAAACGGTTTTTT
many,TRBJ2-7,TRBV10-3,TRBD2,CAISESKRGVGEQYF,TGTGCCATCAGTGAGTCGAAGCGGGGGGTCGGCGAGCAGTACTTC
NA,TRBJ2-5,TRBV29-1,NA,CSVAAGAGETQYF,TGCAGCGTTGCGGCAGGGGCGGGAGAGACCCAGTACTTC
NA,TRBJ2-7,TRBV29-1,NA,CSVGGGESYERYF,TGCAGCGTTGGGGGGGGCGAATCCTACGAACGGTACTTC
few,TRBJ2-7,TRBV20-1,NA,CRAGGWRNEQYF,TGCAGGGCTGGGGGATGGAGGAATGAGCAGTACTTC
NA,TRBJ1-4,TRBV20-1,NA,CSAPPKRPQGEKLFF,TGCAGTGCTCCCCCTAAGCGTCCGCAGGGGGAAAAACTGTTTTTT
NA,TRBJ2-7,TRBV5-1,NA,CASSSISIADEQYF,TGCGCCAGCAGCTCGATATCTATCGCTGACGAGCAGTACTTC
NA,TRBJ2-7,TRBV11-3,TRBD2,CASSASGGSSHEQYF,TGTGCCAGCAGTGCTAGCGGGGGAAGTAGCCACGAGCAGTACTTC
NA,TRBJ2-3,TRBV18,NA,CTSSPLRGSDTQYF,TGTACCAGCTCACCTCTAAGGGGATCAGATACGCAGTATTTT
many,TRBJ1-2,TRBV27,NA,CASHEGKSPIGGYTF,TGTGCCAGCCACGAGGGGAAGAGCCCCATCGGGGGCTACACCTTC
many,TRBJ2-1,TRBV20-1,NA,CSARAPSGFGSEQFF,TGCAGTGCTAGGGCCCCCTCGGGGTTTGGTAGTGAGCAGTTCTTC
NA,TRBJ1-4,TRBV7-9,NA,CASSLGVINEKLFF,TGTGCCAGCAGCCTAGGAGTTATTAATGAAAAACTGTTTTTT
once,TRBJ1-5,TRBV12-3/TRBV12-4,TRBD1,CASSFVGQFNQPQHF,TGTGCCAGCAGTTTTGTGGGACAGTTCAATCAGCCCCAGCATTTT